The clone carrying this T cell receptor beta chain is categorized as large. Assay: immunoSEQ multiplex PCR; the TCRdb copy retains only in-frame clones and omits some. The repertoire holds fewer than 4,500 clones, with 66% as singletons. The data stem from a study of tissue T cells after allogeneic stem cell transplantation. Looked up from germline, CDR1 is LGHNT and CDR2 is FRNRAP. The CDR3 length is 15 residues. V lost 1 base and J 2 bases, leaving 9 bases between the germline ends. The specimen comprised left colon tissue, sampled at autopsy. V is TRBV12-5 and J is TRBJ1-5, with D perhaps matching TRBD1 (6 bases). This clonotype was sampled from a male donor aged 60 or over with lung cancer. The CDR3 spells CASGLERQGNQPQHF. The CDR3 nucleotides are TGTGCTAGTGGTTTGGAGCGACAGGGCAATCAGCCCCAGCATTTT.